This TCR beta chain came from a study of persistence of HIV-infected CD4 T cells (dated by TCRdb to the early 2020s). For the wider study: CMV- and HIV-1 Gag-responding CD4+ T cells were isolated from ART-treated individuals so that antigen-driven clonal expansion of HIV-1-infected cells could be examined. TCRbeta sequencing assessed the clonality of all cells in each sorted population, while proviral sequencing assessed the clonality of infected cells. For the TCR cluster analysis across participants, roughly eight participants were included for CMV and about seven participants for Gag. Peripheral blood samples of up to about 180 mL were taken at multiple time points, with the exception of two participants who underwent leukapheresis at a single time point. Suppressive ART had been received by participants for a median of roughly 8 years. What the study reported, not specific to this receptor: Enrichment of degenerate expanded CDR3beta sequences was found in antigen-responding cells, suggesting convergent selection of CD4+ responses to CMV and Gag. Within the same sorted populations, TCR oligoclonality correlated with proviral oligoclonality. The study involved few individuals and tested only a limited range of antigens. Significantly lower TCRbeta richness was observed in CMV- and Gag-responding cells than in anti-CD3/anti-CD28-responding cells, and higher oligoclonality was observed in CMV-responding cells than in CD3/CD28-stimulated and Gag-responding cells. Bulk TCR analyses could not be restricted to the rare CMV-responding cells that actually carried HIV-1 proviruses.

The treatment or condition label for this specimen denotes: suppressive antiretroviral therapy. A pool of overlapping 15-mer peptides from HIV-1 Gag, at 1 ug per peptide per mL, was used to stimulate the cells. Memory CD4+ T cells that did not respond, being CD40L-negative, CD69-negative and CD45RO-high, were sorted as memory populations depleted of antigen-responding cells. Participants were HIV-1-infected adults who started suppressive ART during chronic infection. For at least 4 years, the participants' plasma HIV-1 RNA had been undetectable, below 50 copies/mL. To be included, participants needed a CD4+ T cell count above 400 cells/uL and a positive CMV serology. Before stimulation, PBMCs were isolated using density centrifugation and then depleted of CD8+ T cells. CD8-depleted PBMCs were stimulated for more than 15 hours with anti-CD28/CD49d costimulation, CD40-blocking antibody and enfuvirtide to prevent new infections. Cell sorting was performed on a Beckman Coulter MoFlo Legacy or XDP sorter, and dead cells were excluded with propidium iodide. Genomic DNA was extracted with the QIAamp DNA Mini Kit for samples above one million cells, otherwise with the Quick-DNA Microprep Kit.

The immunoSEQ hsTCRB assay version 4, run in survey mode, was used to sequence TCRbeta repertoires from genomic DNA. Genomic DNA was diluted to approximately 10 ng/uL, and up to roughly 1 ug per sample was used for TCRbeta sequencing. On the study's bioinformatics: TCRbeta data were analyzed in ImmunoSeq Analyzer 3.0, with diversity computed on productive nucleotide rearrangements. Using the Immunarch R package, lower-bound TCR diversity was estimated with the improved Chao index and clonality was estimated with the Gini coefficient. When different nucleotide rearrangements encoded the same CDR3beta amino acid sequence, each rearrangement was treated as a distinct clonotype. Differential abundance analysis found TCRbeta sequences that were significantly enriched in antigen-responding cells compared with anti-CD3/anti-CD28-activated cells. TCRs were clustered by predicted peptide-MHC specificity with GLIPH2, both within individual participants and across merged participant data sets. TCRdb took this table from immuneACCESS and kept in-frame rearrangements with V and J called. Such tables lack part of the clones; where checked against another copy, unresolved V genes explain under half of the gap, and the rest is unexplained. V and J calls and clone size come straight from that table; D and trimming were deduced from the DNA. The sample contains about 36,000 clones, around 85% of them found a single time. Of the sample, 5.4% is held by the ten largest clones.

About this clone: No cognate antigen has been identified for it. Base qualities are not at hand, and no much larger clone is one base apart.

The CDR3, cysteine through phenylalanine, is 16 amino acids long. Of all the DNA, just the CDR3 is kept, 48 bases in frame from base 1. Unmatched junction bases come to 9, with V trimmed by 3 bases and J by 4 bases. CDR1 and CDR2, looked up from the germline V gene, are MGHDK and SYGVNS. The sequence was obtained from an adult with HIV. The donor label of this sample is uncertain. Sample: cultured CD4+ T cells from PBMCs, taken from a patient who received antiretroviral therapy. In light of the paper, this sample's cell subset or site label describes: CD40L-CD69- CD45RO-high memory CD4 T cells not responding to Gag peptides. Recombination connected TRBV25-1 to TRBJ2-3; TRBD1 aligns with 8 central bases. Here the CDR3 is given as CASSEWKSGGADTQYF. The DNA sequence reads TGTGCCAGCAGTGAGTGGAAGTCAGGGGGCGCAGATACGCAGTATTTT.